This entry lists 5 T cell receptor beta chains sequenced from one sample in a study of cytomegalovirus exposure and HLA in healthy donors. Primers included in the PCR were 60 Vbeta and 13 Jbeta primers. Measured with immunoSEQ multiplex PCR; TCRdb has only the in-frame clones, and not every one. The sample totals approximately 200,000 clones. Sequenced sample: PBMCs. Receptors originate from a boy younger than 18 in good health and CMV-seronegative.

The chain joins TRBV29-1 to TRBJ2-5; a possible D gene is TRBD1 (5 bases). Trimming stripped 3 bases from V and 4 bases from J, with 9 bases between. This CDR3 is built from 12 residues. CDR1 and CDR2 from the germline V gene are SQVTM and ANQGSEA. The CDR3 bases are TGCAGCGTTGAGTACAGGAGAGAGACCCAGTACTTC. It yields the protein CSVEYRRETQYF.

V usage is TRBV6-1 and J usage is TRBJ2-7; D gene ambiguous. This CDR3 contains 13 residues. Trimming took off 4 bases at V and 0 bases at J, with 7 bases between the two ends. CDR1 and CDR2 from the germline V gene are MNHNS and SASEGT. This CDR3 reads CASSVFSSYEQYF. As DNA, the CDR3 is TGTGCCAGCAGTGTCTTCTCCTCCTACGAGCAGTACTTC.

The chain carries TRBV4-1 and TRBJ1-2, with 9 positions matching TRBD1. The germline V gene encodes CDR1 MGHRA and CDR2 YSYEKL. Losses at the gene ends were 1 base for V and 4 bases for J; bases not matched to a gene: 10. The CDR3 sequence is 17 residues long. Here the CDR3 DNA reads TGCGCCAGCAGCCAAGGGGGGACAGGGCCTACCTTCTATGGCTACACCTTC. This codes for CASSQGGTGPTFYGYTF.

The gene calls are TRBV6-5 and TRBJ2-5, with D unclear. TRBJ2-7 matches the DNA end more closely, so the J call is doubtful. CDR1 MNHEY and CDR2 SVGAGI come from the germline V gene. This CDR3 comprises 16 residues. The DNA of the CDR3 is TGTGCCAGCAGTTACGCCCGCGCTGATGGTTCCTACGAGCAGTACTTC. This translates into CASSYARADGSYEQYF.

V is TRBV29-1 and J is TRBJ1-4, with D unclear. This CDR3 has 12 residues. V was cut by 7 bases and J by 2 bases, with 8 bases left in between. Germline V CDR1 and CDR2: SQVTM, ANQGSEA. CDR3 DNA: TGCAGCGCGGGTCTTACTAATGAAAAACTGTTTTTT. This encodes CSAGLTNEKLFF. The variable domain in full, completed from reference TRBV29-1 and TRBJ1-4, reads SAVISQKPSRDICQRGTSLTIQCQVDSQVTMMFWYRQQPGQSLTLIATANQGSEATYESGFVIDKFPISRPNLTFSTLTVSNMSPEDSSIYLCSAGLTNEKLFFGSGTQLSVL.